This TCR beta chain is drawn from a study of PD-L1 blockade in urothelial cancer. Study in general: Patients commenced atezolizumab in the mid-2010s, and it was given at 1,200 mg intravenously every 3 weeks. Analyzed time points were 3 weeks (second dose) and 6 weeks after therapy began.

Germline V CDR1 and CDR2: MNHEY, SMNVEV (reference sequence). V lost 6 bases to trimming and J lost 2 bases; unmatched junction nucleotides: 5. This CDR3 comprises 14 residues. Here immunoSEQ multiplex PCR was the method, and the copy in TCRdb shows in-frame clones only, minus some. The table has tens of thousands of clones, more than 90% seen once; the top ten hold over 9%. Study-wide points: Pretreatment peripheral blood TCR clonality that fell below the median predicted better survival among the patients studied.

Patients were diagnosed with urothelial carcinoma, either locally advanced or metastatic. On this clone: No antigen is known for it.

The clonotype comes from a man between 60 and 70 years old with urothelial cancer. V and J are TRBV27 and TRBJ2-5; 8 positions agree with TRBD1. Sequenced here: PBMCs, sampled around atezolizumab (anti-PD-L1) treatment. This CDR3 is CASRWWDRQETQYF. The CDR3 DNA reads TGTGCCAGCAGGTGGTGGGACAGGCAAGAGACCCAGTACTTC.